This entry lists 21 T cell receptor beta chains sequenced from one sample in a study of CD8 T cells in ankylosing spondylitis (dated by TCRdb to about 2017). General findings and caveats noted by the study authors: Blood from ankylosing spondylitis patients appeared to be characterized by a TCR beta motif composed of roughly 8 highly homologous amino acid variants.

The library came from 5' RACE. Instrument on record: Illumina HiSeq 2500. Starting from the raw public reads, TCRdb applied fastp trimming at Q25, assembled clones with MiXCR and retained in-frame beta chains. Rows are combined by CDR3 protein, so each entry shows the most common genes and DNA. The sample yields about 210,000 distinct CDR3 sequences; around 6.6% were counted once. The ten biggest clones cover 12% to 15% of the sample. Their specific antigens are unknown. The sequencing input was blood, either unsorted or a sorted T cell fraction (not recorded which). The origin of the receptors is a male donor with ankylosing spondylitis.

To note about this clonotype: This may arise from a read error, as a much more abundant clone is one base away. The chain joins TRBV3-1 to TRBJ2-2, with D possibly being TRBD1 or TRBD2 (5 bases each). The CDR3 is 12 residues long. Germline loops: CDR1 LGHDT, CDR2 YNNKEL (reference sequence). The CDR3 loop reads CASSHDTGDLFF. CDR3 coding DNA: TGTGCCAGCAGCCATGACACCGGGGACCTGTTTTTT.

This clonotype appeared many times. This chain links TRBV29-1 with TRBJ2-7, with 7 bases aligning to TRBD1. The J segment lost 6 bases and the V segment lost 3 bases, leaving 5 bases of the junction unmatched. The CDR3 spans 12 residues. Per germline, CDR1 SQVTM and CDR2 ANQGSEA. The CDR3 loop is CSVDSGQREQYF. CDR3 nucleotides: TGCAGCGTTGATTCGGGACAGCGCGAGCAGTACTTC.

This clonotype was detected many times. This chain uses TRBV19 with TRBJ1-1; D unresolved. V was clipped by 7 bases and J by 1 base, with 7 bases between them. Germline V CDR1 and CDR2: LNHDA, SQIVND (reference sequence). This CDR3 has 12 residues. Here the CDR3 DNA reads TGTGCCAGTAAGTTGGGGAACACTGAAGCTTTCTTT. This sequence encodes CASKLGNTEAFF.

This clonotype has at least ten counts. This chain links TRBV5-6 with TRBJ2-7; TRBD2 might be the D (5 bases). V lost 1 base, J lost 2 bases, and 13 bases lay in between. The CDR3 has 15 residues. CDR1 SGHDT and CDR2 YYEEEE come from the germline V gene. The CDR3 region is CASSLWFDGAYEQYF. The DNA of the CDR3 is TGTGCCAGCAGCTTGTGGTTCGACGGGGCCTACGAGCAGTACTTC.

The rearrangement links TRBV20-1 to TRBJ1-1, with D maybe TRBD1 (6 bases). The CDR3 length is 16 residues. Between the trimmed V and J ends, which lost 6 bases and 0 bases, there was a span of 20 bases. Looked up from germline, CDR1 is DFQATT and CDR2 is SNEGSKA (reference sequence). CDR3 protein: CSATEGVRGMNTEAFF. CDR3 DNA: TGCAGTGCGACAGAGGGGGTTAGGGGCATGAACACTGAAGCTTTCTTT.

This clonotype was detected many times. The chain joins TRBV6-5 to TRBJ1-6; no reliable D call. The V end lost 4 bases, the J end lost 9 bases, and 16 bases lay between the germline ends. There are 15 residues in the CDR3. The V gene's germline CDR1 is MNHEY and CDR2 SVGAGI. The CDR3 DNA sequence: TGTGCCAGCAGTTCCACAGTGTCCCCGACTTCACCCCTCCACTTT. Its translation is CASSSTVSPTSPLHF.

This clonotype was counted at least ten times. In DNA, the CDR3 is TGTGCCAGCAGTCCAATAGGCTCCTATAATTCACCCCTCCACTTT. This translates into CASSPIGSYNSPLHF. The rearrangement joins TRBV6-1 to TRBJ1-6; D gene unclear. This CDR3 comprises 15 residues. Germline V gene sequence: CDR1 MNHNS, CDR2 SASEGT. Trimming left V 5 bases short and J 0 bases short, with 8 bases between.

The chain is built from TRBV6-6 and TRBJ2-7; no clear D. The CDR3 has 12 residues. Looked up from germline, CDR1 is MNHNY and CDR2 is SVGAGI (reference sequence). V lost 6 bases and J lost 5, with 11 bases in between. The DNA of the CDR3 is TGTGCCAGCAGCTCCGCCAGCCACGAGCAGTACTTC. Protein product: CASSSASHEQYF.

This clonotype was detected many times. The chain employs TRBV27 and TRBJ2-1; D gene ambiguous. Trimming removed 2 bases at V and 1 base at J, with 9 bases between. The CDR3 contains 15 residues. CDR1 is MNHEY, CDR2 SMNVEV, per germline (reference sequence). The CDR3 DNA sequence: TGTGCCAGCAGTTTAGGGTGGGTTTCCTACAATGAGCAGTTCTTC. Encoded protein: CASSLGWVSYNEQFF.

The chain joins TRBV20-1 to TRBJ1-2; D gene ambiguous. The CDR3 contains 10 residues. Per germline, CDR1 DFQATT and CDR2 SNEGSKA (reference sequence). Trimming left V 5 bases short and J 6 bases short, with 7 bases between. The CDR3 coding sequence is TGCAGTGCTTGGCTCAATGGCTACACCTTC. Amino acids: CSAWLNGYTF.

A few counts support this clonotype. This chain joins TRBV28 and TRBJ1-5; no definite D call. With 7 bases removed from V and 6 bases from J, the gap between germline ends came to 19 bases. The CDR3 is made up of 15 amino acids. Germline CDR1 MDHEN, CDR2 SYDVKM. Here the CDR3 DNA reads TGTGCCAGCAAGTGGGCCGTGTCGGGTACTCAGCCCCAGCATTTT. Encoded protein: CASKWAVSGTQPQHF.

This clonotype was observed many times. V is TRBV7-9 and J is TRBJ1-6; D ambiguous. Trimming left V 1 base short and J 5 bases short, with 0 bases between. This CDR3 has 12 amino acids. Germline V lookup: CDR1 SEHNR, CDR2 FQNEAQ (reference sequence). DNA of the CDR3: TGTGCCAGCAGCTTAGATAATTCACCCCTCCACTTT. This encodes CASSLDNSPLHF.

This clonotype has a single count. V and J are TRBV7-2 and TRBJ2-1; D is unresolved. V was shortened by 1 base and J by 2 bases, with 15 bases between the two germline ends. The CDR3 has 17 amino acids. The V gene's germline CDR1 is SGHTA and CDR2 FQGNSA. CDR3 residues: CASSLVVRHGAYNEQFF. The CDR3 DNA reads as TGTGCCAGCAGCTTAGTGGTGAGACACGGAGCCTACAATGAGCAGTTCTTC.

The chain has TRBV9 and TRBJ2-7; D tentatively fits TRBD1 or TRBD2 (5 bases each). This CDR3 is 15 amino acids long. V lost 2 bases and J lost 4, with 16 bases in between. The germline CDR1 and CDR2 sequences are SGDLS and YYNGEE. CDR3 nucleotide sequence: TGTGCCAGCAGCGTCTCCGGGACCCGGACGTACGAGCAGTACTTC. It translates to CASSVSGTRTYEQYF.

The genes are TRBV7-9 and TRBJ1-2, with D tentatively TRBD1 (6 bases). Germline CDR1 is SEHNR and CDR2 is FQNEAQ (reference sequence). The ends were cut back, 2 bases at V and 0 bases at J, with 13 bases in the middle. The length of the CDR3 is 16 residues. CDR3 DNA: TGTGCCAGCAGCTTATTGAACAGGGAAGCTAACTATGGCTACACCTTC. Protein: CASSLLNREANYGYTF.

This clonotype was counted only a few times. The genes are TRBV5-4 and TRBJ2-5; 14 nucleotides match TRBD2. Germline trimming cut 5 bases from V and 5 bases from J; bases unmatched to any gene: 8. CDR3 length equals 16 residues. Germline V gene lookup returns CDR1 SGHNT and CDR2 YYREEE (reference sequence). DNA for the CDR3: TGTGCCAGCAGTGGGACTAGCGGGGGCTCGGGGGAGACCCAGTACTTC. It yields the protein CASSGTSGGSGETQYF.

The chain employs TRBV3-1 and TRBJ2-3; possible D gene TRBD1, 5 bases. Germline lookup yields CDR1 LGHDT and CDR2 YNNKEL (reference sequence). V dropped 1 base and J dropped 12 bases, with 14 bases sitting between them. The CDR3 length is 13 residues. The CDR3 protein is CASSQVGLDRQYF. Here the CDR3 DNA reads TGTGCCAGCAGCCAAGTGGGGCTAGATCGCCAGTATTTT.

This clonotype was recorded at least ten times. The chain joins TRBV7-9 to TRBJ2-4, with 8 bases fitting TRBD2. Trimming took 7 bases from V and 9 from J; bases not matched to a gene: 8. The CDR3 spans 13 residues. Germline V gene sequence: CDR1 SEHNR, CDR2 FQNEAQ (reference sequence). The CDR3 loop is CASIDFAGGIQYF. Written as DNA, the CDR3 is TGTGCCAGCATCGATTTCGCGGGGGGCATTCAGTACTTC.

This clonotype was counted at least ten times. The rearrangement uses TRBV5-1 and TRBJ2-7, with D possibly TRBD1 on 5 matching bases. The CDR3 contains 14 residues. The germline CDR1 and CDR2 sequences are SGHRS and YFSETQ. The V and J ends lost 4 bases and 2 bases respectively, with 13 bases between them. The CDR3 here is CASSLSGAAYEQYF. DNA for the CDR3: TGCGCCAGCAGCCTAAGTGGGGCGGCCTACGAGCAGTACTTC.

DNA for the CDR3: TGTGCCATCAGTGAGTCTGCAGGGGTCGGGAACACTGAAGCTTTCTTT. Translated: CAISESAGVGNTEAFF. V usage is TRBV10-3 and J usage is TRBJ1-1; tentatively, D is TRBD1 (6 bases). Germline CDR1 reads ENHRY; CDR2 reads SYGVKD. Between the trimmed V and J ends, which lost 0 bases and 1 base, there was a span of 12 bases. This CDR3 is built from 16 residues.

The chain has TRBV4-1 and TRBJ2-2; TRBD2 is a possible D gene (5 bases). V lost 1 base to trimming and J lost 4 bases, with 10 bases between them. Germline CDR1 and CDR2: MGHRA and YSYEKL. The CDR3 has 15 amino acids. CDR3 DNA sequence: TGCGCCAGCAGCCAAGTGGGGAGCGCCACCGGGGAGCTGTTTTTT. Protein sequence: CASSQVGSATGELFF.